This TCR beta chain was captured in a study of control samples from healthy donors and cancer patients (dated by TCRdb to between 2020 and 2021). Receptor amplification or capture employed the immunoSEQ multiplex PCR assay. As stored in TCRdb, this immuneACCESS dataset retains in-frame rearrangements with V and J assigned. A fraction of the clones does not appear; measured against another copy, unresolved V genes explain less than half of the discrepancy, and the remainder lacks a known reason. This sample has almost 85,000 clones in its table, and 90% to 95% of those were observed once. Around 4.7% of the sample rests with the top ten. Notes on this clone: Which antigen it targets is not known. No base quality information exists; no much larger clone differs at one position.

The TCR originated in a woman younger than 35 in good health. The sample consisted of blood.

Read as DNA, the sequence is TGTGCCAGCAGCTTAGGACTAGCGGTATTAGATACGCAGTATTTT. Its translation reads: CASSLGLAVLDTQYF. The chain couples TRBV7-9 to TRBJ2-3; TRBD2 aligns with 9 central bases. From V the trimming removes 1 base and from J it removes 5 bases, while the gene matches leave 4 bases of the junction unaccounted for. The CDR3 contains 15 residues, cysteine and phenylalanine counted. Only the CDR3 region is kept as DNA, spanning 45 bases read in frame from base 1. CDR1 and CDR2 are read off the germline V gene (reference sequence) as SEHNR and FQNEAQ.